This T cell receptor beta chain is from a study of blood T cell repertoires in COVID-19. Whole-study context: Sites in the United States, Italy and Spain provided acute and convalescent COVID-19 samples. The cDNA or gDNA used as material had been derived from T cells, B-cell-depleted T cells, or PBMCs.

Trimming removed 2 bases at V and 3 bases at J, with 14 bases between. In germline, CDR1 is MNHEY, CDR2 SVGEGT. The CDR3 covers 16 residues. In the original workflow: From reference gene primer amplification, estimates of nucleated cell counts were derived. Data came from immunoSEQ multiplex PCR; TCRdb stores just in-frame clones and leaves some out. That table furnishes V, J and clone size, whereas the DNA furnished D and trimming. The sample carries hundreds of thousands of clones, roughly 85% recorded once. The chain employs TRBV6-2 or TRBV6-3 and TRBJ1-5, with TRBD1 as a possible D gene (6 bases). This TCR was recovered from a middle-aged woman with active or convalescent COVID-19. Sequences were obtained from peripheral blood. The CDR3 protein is CASSYPGQLFNQPQHF. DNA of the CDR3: TGTGCCAGCAGTTACCCCGGACAGCTTTTCAATCAGCCCCAGCATTTT.